The 3 T cell receptor beta chains below were found in one sample sequenced in a study of cytomegalovirus exposure and HLA in healthy donors (dated by TCRdb to about 2017). The library was prepared using the immunoSEQ multiplex PCR assay. For the multiplex PCR, a mixture combining 60 forward primers for TCR Vbeta segments and 13 reverse primers for TCR Jbeta segments was used. The immuneACCESS repertoire file appears here via TCRdb, limited to in-frame rearrangements. These files lack a portion of the clones; in checked studies, under half of the deficit traces to unresolved V genes, and the cause of the others is not known. The sample table records more than 95,000 clones; roughly 78% of these occur just once. Roughly 1.7% of the sample rests with the top ten. The sequenced sample consisted of PBMCs. The origin of the receptors is a woman in her forties in good health and CMV-seronegative.

The chain recombines TRBV19 with TRBJ2-7; 12 nucleotides line up with TRBD2. The V gene end was trimmed by 5 bases and the J gene end by 4 bases; junction bases not matched to a gene: 6. The CDR3 has 15 amino acids. The germline CDR1 and CDR2 sequences are LNHDA and SQIVND (reference sequence). The CDR3 loop reads CASSAGTSGFYEQYF. As DNA, the CDR3 is TGTGCCAGTAGTGCCGGGACTAGCGGGTTTTACGAGCAGTACTTC.

The chain combines TRBV19 with TRBJ1-1; D is unclear. V dropped 3 bases and J dropped 0 bases, with 14 bases sitting between them. CDR1 is LNHDA, CDR2 SQIVND, per germline (reference sequence). The length of the CDR3 is 16 residues. CDR3 nucleotide sequence: TGTGCCAGTAGTATTACGGGGTTAGGGATGAACACTGAAGCTTTCTTT. Residues: CASSITGLGMNTEAFF.

This clone was seen only a few times. The rearrangement links TRBV5-4 to TRBJ2-1; D gene ambiguous. This CDR3 has 13 amino acids. CDR1 and CDR2 (germline): SGHNT, YYREEE (reference sequence). Trimming removed 5 bases from V and 2 bases from J, with 8 bases in between. The CDR3 reads CASSGATYNEQFF. The CDR3 DNA reads as TGTGCCAGCAGTGGAGCTACCTACAATGAGCAGTTCTTC.